The 4 T cell receptor beta chains below all came from one sample that was sequenced in a study of shared clonotypes between healthy human individuals. Sequenced by immunoSEQ multiplex PCR; TCRdb stores in-frame clones only, minus some. The sample contains about 2.4 million clones, around 90% of which appear only once. The sample comprised naive CD4+ T cells sorted from blood. Subset: CD45RA+ positively selected. The origin of the receptors is a man aged 18 to 35 in good health.

This clone was seen a single time. The chain couples TRBV2 to TRBJ2-3; 9 nucleotides match TRBD2. The V segment lost 8 bases and the J segment 1 base; nucleotides outside the gene matches: 10. The CDR3 extends over 16 amino acids. The germline CDR1 and CDR2 sequences are SNHLY and FYNNEI. CDR3 amino acids: CASEMVGLAGTDTQYF. For the CDR3, the DNA is TGTGCCAGCGAAATGGTGGGACTAGCCGGCACAGATACGCAGTATTTT.

Concerning this clone: This CDR3 is also generated by other DNA sequences in the sample. The V and J genes are TRBV7-2 and TRBJ2-1; D is unresolved. CDR3 length equals 12 residues. Trimming removed 0 bases from V and 4 bases from J, with 1 base in between. The germline CDR1 and CDR2 sequences are SGHTA and FQGNSA. DNA for the CDR3: TGTGCCAGCAGCTTAGCATACAATGAGCAGTTCTTC. Amino acid sequence: CASSLAYNEQFF. The full variable domain, in which reference TRBV7-2 and TRBJ2-1 provide the parts outside the CDR3, is GAGVSQSPSNKVTEKGKDVELRCDPISGHTALYWYRQSLGQGLEFLIYFQGNSAPDKSGLPSDRFSAERTGGSVSTLTIQRTQQEDSAVYLCASSLAYNEQFFGPGTRLTVL.

The rearrangement uses TRBV28 and TRBJ1-1; D perhaps matches TRBD1 (5 bases). Germline CDR1 and CDR2: MDHEN and SYDVKM. V lost 1 base to trimming and J lost 6 bases, with 12 bases between them. This CDR3 contains 14 residues. The DNA of the CDR3 is TGTGCCAGCAGTTTATCGGGGGGATACGCTGAAGCTTTCTTT. Residues: CASSLSGGYAEAFF.

This chain joins TRBV5-1 and TRBJ2-3; 7 bases are a match to TRBD1. CDR3 size: 15 residues. Germline CDR1 reads SGHRS; CDR2 reads YFSETQ. The V segment lost 3 bases and the J segment 3 bases; nucleotides outside the gene matches: 7. Here the CDR3 DNA reads TGCGCCAGCAGCTCACAGGGGCTAGGTACAGATACGCAGTATTTT. Protein product: CASSSQGLGTDTQYF.